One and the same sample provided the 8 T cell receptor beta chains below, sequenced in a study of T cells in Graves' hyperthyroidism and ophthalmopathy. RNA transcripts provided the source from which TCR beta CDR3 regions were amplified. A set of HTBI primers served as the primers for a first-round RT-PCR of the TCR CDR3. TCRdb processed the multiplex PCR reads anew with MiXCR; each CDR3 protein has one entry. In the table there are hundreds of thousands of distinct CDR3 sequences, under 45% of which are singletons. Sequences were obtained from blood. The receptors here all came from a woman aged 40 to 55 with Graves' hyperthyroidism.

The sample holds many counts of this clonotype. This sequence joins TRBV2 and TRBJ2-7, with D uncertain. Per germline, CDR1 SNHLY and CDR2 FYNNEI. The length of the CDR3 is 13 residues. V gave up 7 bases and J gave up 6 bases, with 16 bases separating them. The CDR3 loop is CASTSEGSGEQYF. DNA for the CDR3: TGTGCCAGCACGTCAGAAGGGTCGGGCGAGCAGTACTTC.

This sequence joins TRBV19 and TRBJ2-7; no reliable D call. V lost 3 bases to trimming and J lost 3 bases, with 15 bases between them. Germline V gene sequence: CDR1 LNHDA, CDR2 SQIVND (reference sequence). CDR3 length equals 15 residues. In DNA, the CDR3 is TGTGCCAGTAGTATCGACTTATTTCCCCTCTACGAGCAGTACTTC. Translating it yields CASSIDLFPLYEQYF.

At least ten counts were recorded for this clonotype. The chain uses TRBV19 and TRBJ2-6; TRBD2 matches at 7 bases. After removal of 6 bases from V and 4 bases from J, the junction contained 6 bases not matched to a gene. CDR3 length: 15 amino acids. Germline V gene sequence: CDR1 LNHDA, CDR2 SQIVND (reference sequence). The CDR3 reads CASRGGTAGANVLTF. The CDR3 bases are TGTGCCAGTAGGGGGGGGACGGCAGGGGCCAACGTCCTGACTTTC. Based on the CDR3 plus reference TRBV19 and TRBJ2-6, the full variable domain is DGGITQSPKYLFRKEGQNVTLSCEQNLNHDAMYWYRQDPGQGLRLIYYSQIVNDFQKGDIAEGYSVSREKKESFPLTVTSAQKNPTAFYLCASRGGTAGANVLTFGAGSRLTVL.

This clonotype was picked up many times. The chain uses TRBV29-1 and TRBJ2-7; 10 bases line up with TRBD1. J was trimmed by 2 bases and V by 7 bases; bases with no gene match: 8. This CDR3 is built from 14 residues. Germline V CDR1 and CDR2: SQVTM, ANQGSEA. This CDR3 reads CSAEGTGATYEQYF. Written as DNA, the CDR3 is TGCAGCGCAGAAGGGACAGGGGCGACCTACGAGCAGTACTTC.

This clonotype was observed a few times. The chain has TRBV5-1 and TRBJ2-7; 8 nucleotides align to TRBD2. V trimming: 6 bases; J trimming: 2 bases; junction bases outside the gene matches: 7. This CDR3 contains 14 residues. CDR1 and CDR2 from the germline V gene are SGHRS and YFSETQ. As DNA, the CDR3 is TGCGCCAGCACCTCACTAGCGGTTCCCTACGAGCAGTACTTC. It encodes CASTSLAVPYEQYF.

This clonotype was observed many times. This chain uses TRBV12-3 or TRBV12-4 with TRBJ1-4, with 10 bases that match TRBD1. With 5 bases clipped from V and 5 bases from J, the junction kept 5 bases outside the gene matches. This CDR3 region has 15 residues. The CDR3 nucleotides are TGTGCCAGCAGTGATGGACAGGGGGGGAATGAAAAACTGTTTTTT. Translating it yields CASSDGQGGNEKLFF.

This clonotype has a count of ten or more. In nucleotides, the CDR3 is TGTGCCAGCAGCGATGGGGGGGTGTCACCCCTCCACTTT. Translated, it gives CASSDGGVSPLHF. V usage is TRBV9 and J usage is TRBJ1-6, with D possibly matching TRBD1 (5 bases). Germline CDR1 reads SGDLS; CDR2 reads YYNGEE. Trimming left V 3 bases short and J 10 bases short, with 11 bases between. The CDR3 is made up of 13 amino acids.

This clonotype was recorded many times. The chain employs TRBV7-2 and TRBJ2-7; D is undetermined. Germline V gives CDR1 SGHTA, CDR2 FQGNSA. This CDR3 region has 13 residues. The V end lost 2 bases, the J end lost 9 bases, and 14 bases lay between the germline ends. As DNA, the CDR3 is TGTGCCAGCAGCTTATCTGACGGAAAGCGGCAGTACTTC. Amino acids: CASSLSDGKRQYF.